The 27 T cell receptor beta chains reported below all come from one sample, sequenced in a study of T cells after posttransplantation cyclophosphamide. The assay was immunoSEQ multiplex PCR, and TCRdb's table has in-frame clones only and misses some. The sample has about 66,000 clones; around 93% are singletons. The sample comprised PBMCs. The receptors derive from a woman aged 25 to 39 in good health and a related stem cell transplant donor.

The genes are TRBV30 and TRBJ1-1, with D unclear. V lost 0 bases to trimming and J lost 7 bases, with 15 bases between them. CDR3 size: 14 residues. CDR1 GTSNPN and CDR2 SVGIG come from the germline V gene (reference sequence). CDR3 in amino acids: CAWSVVAGKSEAFF. CDR3 DNA: TGTGCCTGGAGTGTAGTGGCCGGGAAAAGTGAAGCTTTCTTT.

V gene TRBV30 combines with J gene TRBJ2-2; no reliable D call. The germline V and J ends were trimmed by 4 bases and 7 bases, with 16 bases remaining between them. Germline CDR1 GTSNPN, CDR2 SVGIG (reference sequence). The CDR3 has 14 amino acids. DNA for the CDR3: TGTGCCTGGACCCGGGTCCGCGTCAGCGGGGAGCTGTTTTTT. It is translated as CAWTRVRVSGELFF.

This clone was seen a single time. The V call is TRBV5-1, the J call TRBJ1-1; D is unresolved. The CDR3 sequence is 15 residues long. V shed 0 bases and J shed 6 bases, with 15 bases lying between them. CDR1 is SGHRS and CDR2 is YFSETQ in the germline V gene. The CDR3 here is CASSLDGVPHSEAFF. The CDR3 DNA follows: TGCGCCAGCAGCTTGGATGGCGTACCACACTCTGAAGCTTTCTTT.

The chain recombines TRBV19 with TRBJ1-5, with D hard to call. CDR1 LNHDA and CDR2 SQIVND come from the germline V gene (reference sequence). The CDR3 has 15 residues. V lost 5 bases and J 4 bases, leaving 15 bases between the germline ends. The CDR3 here is CASSQMSGSNQPQHF. In DNA form, the CDR3 reads TGTGCCAGTAGTCAAATGAGCGGGTCGAATCAGCCCCAGCATTTT.

The J gene is TRBJ1-1, the V gene TRBV7-9; D unresolved. Germline V lookup: CDR1 SEHNR, CDR2 FQNEAQ (reference sequence). This CDR3 has 12 amino acids. The V end was cut by 4 bases, the J end by 5 bases, with 8 bases between. The CDR3 DNA reads TGTGCCAGCAGCTACCTGGAGACTGAAGCTTTCTTT. Translated: CASSYLETEAFF.

CDR3 nucleotide sequence: TGTGCCAGCAGGGAACAGGGGGCTAATGAAAAACTGTTTTTT. Translation: CASREQGANEKLFF. The chain links TRBV6-1 to TRBJ1-4; 8 bases match TRBD1. The V gene end was trimmed by 6 bases and the J gene end by 3 bases; junction bases not matched to a gene: 3. CDR1 and CDR2 (germline): MNHNS, SASEGT. The CDR3 consists of 14 residues.

The chain recombines TRBV5-1 with TRBJ1-2, with 12 nucleotides matching TRBD1. Germline lookup yields CDR1 SGHRS and CDR2 YFSETQ. This CDR3 spans 15 amino acids. V dropped 1 base and J dropped 7; count of bases not matched to a gene: 5. The CDR3 DNA is TGCGCCAGCAGCTTGACCGGGACAGGGGGCCGTGGCTACACCTTC. Translating it yields CASSLTGTGGRGYTF.

V usage is TRBV7-2 and J usage is TRBJ2-5, with 10 bases matching TRBD2. There are 15 residues in the CDR3. The germline V gene encodes CDR1 SGHTA and CDR2 FQGNSA. Unmatched junction bases numbered 3, after V lost 1 base and J lost 4 bases. CDR3 region: CASSLGVAGGETQYF. CDR3 bases: TGTGCCAGCAGCTTAGGGGTAGCGGGGGGAGAGACCCAGTACTTC.

The V call is TRBV2, the J call TRBJ1-1; D gene unclear. The CDR3 has 12 residues. Germline values: CDR1 SNHLY, CDR2 FYNNEI. V lost 8 bases to trimming and J lost 7 bases, with 14 bases between them. Written as DNA, the CDR3 is TGTGCCAGCGGCCTAAGTGGGAATGAAGCTTTCTTT. Encoded protein: CASGLSGNEAFF.

The chain combines TRBV10-1 with TRBJ2-1, with a possible D match to TRBD2 (5 bases). The CDR3 runs 15 residues. Trimming took 2 bases from V and 9 from J, leaving 17 bases between them. CDR1 and CDR2 (germline): WNHNN, SYGVQD (reference sequence). The DNA for the CDR3 is TGCGCCAGCAGTGAGCCGAGTAAACTAGTGGCTGAGCAGTTCTTC. Its protein product is CASSEPSKLVAEQFF.

This chain connects TRBV6-1 to TRBJ1-1; possible D gene TRBD1, 6 bases. CDR3 size: 14 residues. The V and J ends lost 1 base and 3 bases respectively, with 9 bases between them. Per the germline V gene, CDR1 is MNHNS and CDR2 is SASEGT. CDR3 DNA sequence: TGTGCCAGCAGTGAAGGGCAGGGGTACACTGAAGCTTTCTTT. Protein product: CASSEGQGYTEAFF.

This chain connects TRBV5-1 to TRBJ2-2; D unclear. CDR1 is SGHRS and CDR2 is YFSETQ in the germline V gene. V lost 5 bases, J lost 0 bases, and 8 bases lay in between. The length of the CDR3 is 14 residues. The CDR3 region has the DNA TGCGCCAGCAGGTTGAGTGCGAACACCGGGGAGCTGTTTTTT. Translated: CASRLSANTGELFF.

V and J are TRBV7-9 and TRBJ1-1; D may be TRBD1 (6 bases). Trimming cost V 5 bases and J 0 bases, with 13 bases left between them. CDR1 SEHNR and CDR2 FQNEAQ come from the germline V gene (reference sequence). This CDR3 is built from 15 residues. CDR3: CASSPRQGMNTEAFF. The DNA for the CDR3 is TGTGCCAGCAGCCCCCGGCAGGGGATGAACACTGAAGCTTTCTTT.

The genes are TRBV27 and TRBJ2-3; TRBD1 might be the D (7 bases). V was trimmed by 0 bases and J by 0 bases, leaving 28 bases between them. This CDR3 region has 22 residues. Germline V gene lookup returns CDR1 MNHEY and CDR2 SMNVEV (reference sequence). DNA of the CDR3: TGTGCCAGCAGTTTATCCCCTAGGGGGCGGGGAGCCGTGCTCACTAGCACAGATACGCAGTATTTT. Translated: CASSLSPRGRGAVLTSTDTQYF.

CDR3 sequence (DNA): TGTGCCAGCAGCCAACGACGGGAAGATACGCAGTATTTT. Amino acid sequence: CASSQRREDTQYF. The V gene is TRBV7-9, the J gene TRBJ2-3, with D perhaps TRBD2 (5 bases). The CDR3 loop spans 13 amino acids. CDR1 and CDR2 from the germline V gene are SEHNR and FQNEAQ (reference sequence). The V and J ends lost 5 bases and 5 bases respectively, with 11 bases between them.

V usage is TRBV28 and J usage is TRBJ2-2, with D possibly matching TRBD1 (6 bases). The CDR3 sequence is 15 residues long. V lost 3 bases, J lost 0 bases, and 8 bases lay in between. In germline, CDR1 is MDHEN, CDR2 SYDVKM. CDR3 sequence (DNA): TGTGCCAGCAGTTTGGACAGCCCGAACACCGGGGAGCTGTTTTTT. Its protein is CASSLDSPNTGELFF.

CDR3: CASSLRRQAGSYNEQFF. DNA for the CDR3: TGTGCCAGCAGTTTACGCCGACAGGCAGGCTCCTACAATGAGCAGTTCTTC. V and J are TRBV28 and TRBJ2-1; D is possibly TRBD1 (6 bases). Germline V gene sequence: CDR1 MDHEN, CDR2 SYDVKM. Trimming left V 2 bases short and J 0 bases short, with 14 bases between. The CDR3 contains 17 residues.

The V and J genes are TRBV4-2 and TRBJ1-5, with D perhaps matching TRBD1 (6 bases). CDR3 length: 15 residues. Germline CDR1 LGHNA, CDR2 YNFKEQ. V dropped 0 bases and J dropped 7 bases, with 13 bases sitting between them. As DNA, the CDR3 is TGTGCCAGCAGCCAAGATCTAACAGGGTGGCAGCCCCAGCATTTT. It translates to CASSQDLTGWQPQHF.

The chain carries TRBV2 and TRBJ2-2, with D tentatively TRBD2 (5 bases). The CDR3 length is 15 residues. The V and J ends lost 4 bases and 1 base respectively, with 10 bases between them. Germline values: CDR1 SNHLY, CDR2 FYNNEI. CDR3 in amino acids: CASSAGERNTGELFF. The CDR3 nucleotides are TGTGCCAGCAGTGCCGGGGAGCGGAACACCGGGGAGCTGTTTTTT.

The chain carries TRBV27 and TRBJ1-1; D gene uncertain. V was pared by 6 bases and J by 2 bases, with 7 bases between. Germline V gene data show CDR1 as MNHEY and CDR2 as SMNVEV (reference sequence). The CDR3 loop spans 12 amino acids. CDR3 bases: TGTGCCAGCAGGCAGGACAACACTGAAGCTTTCTTT. Its protein product is CASRQDNTEAFF.

The chain carries TRBV5-1 and TRBJ1-1; perhaps TRBD1 as D (6 bases). The CDR3 is 15 residues long. Germline CDR1 and CDR2: SGHRS and YFSETQ. Trimming left V 4 bases short and J 1 base short, with 14 bases between. The CDR3 DNA reads TGCGCCAGCAGCCTATATTTAGGGGGGAACACTGAAGCTTTCTTT. The encoded protein is CASSLYLGGNTEAFF.

The J gene is TRBJ2-5, the V gene TRBV28, with unresolved D. CDR1 is MDHEN and CDR2 is SYDVKM in the germline V gene. The V end lost 8 bases, the J end lost 5 bases, and 9 bases lay between the germline ends. The CDR3 is 11 amino acids. This CDR3 is CASSGLETQYF. CDR3 bases: TGTGCCAGCTCCGGCCTGGAGACCCAGTACTTC.

The chain recombines TRBV5-1 with TRBJ1-2; 8 bases line up with TRBD1. CDR1 is SGHRS, CDR2 YFSETQ, per germline. The CDR3 extends over 14 amino acids. The J segment lost 2 bases and the V segment lost 4 bases, leaving 4 bases of the junction unmatched. As DNA, the CDR3 is TGCGCCAGCAGCGATCGGACAGGGAACTATGGCTACACCTTC. The encoded protein is CASSDRTGNYGYTF.

The CDR3 DNA sequence: TGTGCCAGCAGCAAAGAAACTTCTAACTATGGCTACACCTTC. Its translation is CASSKETSNYGYTF. The chain links TRBV7-2 to TRBJ1-2; D ambiguous. CDR1 and CDR2 (germline): SGHTA, FQGNSA. This CDR3 is 14 amino acids long. V lost 5 bases, J lost 0 bases, and 10 bases lay in between.

The chain couples TRBV9 to TRBJ2-5; weak D call: TRBD1 (6 bases). Germline CDR1 reads SGDLS; CDR2 reads YYNGEE. The CDR3 totals 15 residues. The V end was cut by 2 bases, the J end by 1 base, with 12 bases between. The CDR3 DNA follows: TGTGCCAGCAGCGTCGTGACAGGCCCCCAAGAGACCCAGTACTTC. Protein product: CASSVVTGPQETQYF.

The chain recombines TRBV7-2 with TRBJ1-2; possibly TRBD1 for D (5 bases). Between the trimmed V and J ends, which lost 5 bases and 3 bases, there was a span of 16 bases. The CDR3 is 15 amino acids. Germline lookup yields CDR1 SGHTA and CDR2 FQGNSA. The CDR3 sequence is CASSPTWTFDYGYTF. In nucleotides, the CDR3 is TGTGCCAGCAGCCCTACCTGGACATTCGACTATGGCTACACCTTC.

With regard to this clone: Other DNA sequences of this sample code for an identical CDR3. The chain uses TRBV6-5 and TRBJ1-5; D remains unclear. There are 13 residues in the CDR3. Germline V gives CDR1 MNHEY, CDR2 SVGAGI. V was trimmed by 6 bases and J by 0 bases, leaving 6 bases between them. The CDR3 region has the DNA TGTGCCAGCAGAACAAATAGCAATCAGCCCCAGCATTTT. Protein: CASRTNSNQPQHF.